The entry that follows covers one T cell receptor (beta chain) sequence. This specimen belongs to a study of T cells in Graves' hyperthyroidism and ophthalmopathy. Study background: Peripheral blood samples were taken at initial diagnosis, prior to any treatment.

RNA transcripts provided the source from which TCR beta CDR3 regions were amplified. First-round RT-PCR with HTBI primers amplified the TCR CDR3 region. TCRdb reprocessed the multiplex PCR reads via MiXCR and lists one record per CDR3 protein. The sample records about 480,000 distinct CDR3 sequences, roughly 14% being singletons. The sample taken for sequencing was blood. This clonotype was sampled from a woman in her late teens or twenties with Graves' hyperthyroidism.

CDR3 in DNA: TGTGCCAGCAGCGAGGGGGCCAACGTCCTGACTTTC. This translates into CASSEGANVLTF. The chain joins TRBV9 to TRBJ2-6; D not certain. This CDR3 has 12 amino acids. Germline V lookup: CDR1 SGDLS, CDR2 YYNGEE. Trimming removed 3 bases from V and 4 bases from J, with 2 bases in between.